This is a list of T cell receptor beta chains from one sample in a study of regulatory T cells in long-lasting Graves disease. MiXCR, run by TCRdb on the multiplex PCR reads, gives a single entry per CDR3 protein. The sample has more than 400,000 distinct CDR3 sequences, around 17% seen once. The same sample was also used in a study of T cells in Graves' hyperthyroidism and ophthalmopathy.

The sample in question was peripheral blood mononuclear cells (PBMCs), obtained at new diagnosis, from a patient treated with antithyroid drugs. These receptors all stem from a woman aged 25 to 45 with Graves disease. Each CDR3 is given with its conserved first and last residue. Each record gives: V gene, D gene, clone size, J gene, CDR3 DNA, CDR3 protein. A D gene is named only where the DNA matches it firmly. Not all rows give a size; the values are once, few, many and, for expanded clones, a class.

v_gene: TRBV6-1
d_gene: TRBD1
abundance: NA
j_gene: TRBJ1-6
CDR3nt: TGTGCCAGCTCCCCTCAGGGGGATAATTCACCCCTCCACTTT
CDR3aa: CASSPQGDNSPLHF

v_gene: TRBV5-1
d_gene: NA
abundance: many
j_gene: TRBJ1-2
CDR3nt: TGCGCCAGCAGCTTGGGCGATCTTGGCTACACCTTC
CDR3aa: CASSLGDLGYTF

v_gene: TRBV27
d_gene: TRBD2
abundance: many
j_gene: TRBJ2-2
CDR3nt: TGTGCCAGCAGTTTTTTGGGACTAGGGGACGGGGAGCTGTTTTTT
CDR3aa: CASSFLGLGDGELFF

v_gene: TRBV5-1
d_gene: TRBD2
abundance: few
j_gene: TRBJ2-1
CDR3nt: TGCGCCAGCAGCTCTGGGGGGACTAGCGGGAATTATGAGCAGTTCTTC
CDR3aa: CASSSGGTSGNYEQFF

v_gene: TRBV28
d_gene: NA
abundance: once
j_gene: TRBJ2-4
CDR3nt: TGTGCCAGCAGTTTGGGCCGGGAGCTAGCCAAAAACATTCAGTACTTC
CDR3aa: CASSLGRELAKNIQYF

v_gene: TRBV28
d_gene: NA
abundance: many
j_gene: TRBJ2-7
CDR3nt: TGTGCCAGCAGCCGCGGGGGCTCCCTCGCCTACGAGCAGTACTTC
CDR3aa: CASSRGGSLAYEQYF

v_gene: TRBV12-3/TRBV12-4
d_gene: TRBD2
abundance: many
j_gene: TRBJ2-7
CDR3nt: TGTGCCAGCGAGGGTAGCGGGAGCTACGAGCAGTACTTC
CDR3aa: CASEGSGSYEQYF

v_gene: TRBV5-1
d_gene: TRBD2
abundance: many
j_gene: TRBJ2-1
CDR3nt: TGCGCCAGCAACTCAGCGGGAGGCCCTAACAATGAGCAGTTCTTC
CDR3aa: CASNSAGGPNNEQFF

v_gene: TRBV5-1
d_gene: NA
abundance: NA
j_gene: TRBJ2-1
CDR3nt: TGCGCCAGCAGCTCAGGACAATTCAATGAGCAGTTCTTC
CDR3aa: CASSSGQFNEQFF

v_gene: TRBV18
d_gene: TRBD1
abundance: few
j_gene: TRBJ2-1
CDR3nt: TGTGCCAGCTCACCACCGGGACAGCAAAATGAGCAGTTCTTC
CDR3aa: CASSPPGQQNEQFF

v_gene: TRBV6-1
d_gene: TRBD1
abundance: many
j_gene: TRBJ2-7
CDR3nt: TGTGCCAGCGCCCGGGACAGGGGGACGTACGAGCAGTACTTC
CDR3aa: CASARDRGTYEQYF